This T cell receptor beta chain originates from a study of T cell responses to AZD1222 COVID-19 vaccine (dated by TCRdb to about 2021). Study-wide context: A total of more than 230 trial participants underwent TCR sequencing, of whom 207 had received two doses of AZD1222 and approximately 25 had received two doses of the MenACWY control vaccine. Trial participants were enrolled by age into subgroups of 18-55, 56-69 and 70-plus years, and 148, 28 and 57 TCR-sequenced participants, respectively, were included in these subgroups. The investigation overall reported the following: The 56-69-year group was small, and its depth increase did not reach significance, likely because of low power. CD4 TCRs associated with the vaccine covered the entire spike protein, and the dominant responses were in regions 160-218 and 743-854. Reportedly, close to half of the unique spike-specific TCRs recognized epitopes lying outside the regions that are mutated in the B.1.351 and B.1.1.7 variants. Participants were mostly white British, with more females than males. The authors suggested clonal diversity may have been underestimated. Conclusions about previously exposed vaccinees are limited because only six or seven AZD1222 recipients were SARS-CoV-2 seropositive at baseline. A significant rise in spike-specific TCR breadth and depth was observed after two AZD1222 doses relative to day 0 and relative to MenACWY recipients. Because no day 14 peak-response samples were available, the repertoires could be characterized only after the peak T cell response.

The CDR3 regions of human TCRbeta chains were analyzed by immunosequencing. In the authors' own workflow: TCRs in the repertoires were matched against a reference library of SARS-CoV-2-specific TCRs that had been generated with the MIRA antigen-specificity platform. Breadth was defined as the fraction of unique TCRs that were SARS-CoV-2-associated. Depth was defined as the fraction of total T cells that were SARS-CoV-2-associated. Using the MIRA data, every spike-specific TCR was mapped to the spike region that the TCR reacted to and assigned to either a CD4 or a CD8 class. Log10-transformed breadth and depth values were compared by one-way ANOVA with Sidak's multiple comparisons tests. Drawn from immuneACCESS, this table holds only the in-frame rearrangements with V and J called that TCRdb kept. Clones are partly lost; checked studies trace under half to an unresolved V gene and leave the rest unexplained. The V and J calls and clone size were taken over from that table, and D and trimming were inferred from the DNA. Present in this sample are some 140,000 clones, about 90% of which were seen just once. The ten largest account for 5.5% of the sample.

Per the publication, the time point label means: baseline before first vaccination. Interpreted using the paper, the treatment or condition label stands for: meningococcal conjugate vaccine given as trial control. Vaccinee samples were obtained from the UK trials COV001 and COV002, which included a single-blind randomized controlled phase 2/3 trial of AZD1222 (ChAdOx1 nCoV-19) in healthy adults. Trial participant PBMC samples were collected at day 0 and day 28 after the second dose for TCRbeta chain sequencing. The CDR3 starts with the cysteine, ends with the phenylalanine, and has 15 residues. The DNA shown is the 45-base CDR3, in frame from base 1. The germline V gene supplies CDR1 MGHRA and CDR2 YSYEKL. V and J lose 0 bases and 0 bases, and a span of 6 bases separates them. About this clone itself: The antigen it binds to is not known. Base qualities are not recorded, but no much larger clone differs from it by a single base.

The TCR comes from an adult in good health. The sequence joins TRBV4-1 to TRBJ1-3, with the D gene uncertain. Sequences were derived from peripheral blood, sampled on day 0 of MenACWY control vaccination. The sequence in DNA is TGCGCCAGCAGCCAAGAGGAGGACTCTGGAAACACCATATATTTT. This codes for CASSQEEDSGNTIYF.